These 32 T cell receptor beta chains came from one sample sequenced in a study of blood T cell repertoires in COVID-19. Sequenced by immunoSEQ multiplex PCR; TCRdb stores in-frame clones only, minus some. The sample yields roughly 240,000 clones, roughly 85% seen once. Sequenced material: peripheral blood. Receptors originate from a man aged 50-59 years with COVID-19, enrolled during active disease.

The rearrangement uses TRBV28 and TRBJ2-2, with D possibly being TRBD2 (6 bases). Trimming removed 5 bases at V and 5 bases at J, with 12 bases between. This CDR3 region has 14 residues. Germline values: CDR1 MDHEN, CDR2 SYDVKM. The chain's CDR3 is CASSTTGETGELFF. The CDR3 DNA sequence: TGTGCCAGCAGTACCACGGGAGAGACCGGGGAGCTGTTTTTT.

The chain uses TRBV19 and TRBJ1-5, with D possibly being TRBD1 (6 bases). The length of the CDR3 is 15 residues. Germline loops: CDR1 LNHDA, CDR2 SQIVND (reference sequence). Trimming took off 3 bases at V and 3 bases at J, with 12 bases between the two ends. The CDR3 region has the DNA TGTGCCAGTAGTATGGTGACAGGAATCAATCAGCCCCAGCATTTT. The encoded protein is CASSMVTGINQPQHF.

This chain uses TRBV28 with TRBJ2-2, with 10 bases aligning to TRBD1. The CDR3 is 18 amino acids. The germline CDR1 and CDR2 sequences are MDHEN and SYDVKM. Trimming at V came to 6 bases and at J to 6 bases, leaving 16 bases not matched to a gene. CDR3 in DNA: TGTGCCAGCAGGCCACGTACCCGGGACAGGGGTTTCGCCGGGGAGCTGTTTTTT. It translates to CASRPRTRDRGFAGELFF.

In its sample, this clone was seen once. This rearrangement joins TRBV7-8 to TRBJ2-2, with D possibly TRBD1 on 5 matching bases. The germline V and J ends were trimmed by 2 bases and 6 bases, with 7 bases remaining between them. The germline V gene has CDR1 SGHVS and CDR2 FQNEAQ. The CDR3 spans 13 residues. CDR3: CASSLPGSGELFF. DNA of the CDR3: TGTGCCAGCAGCTTACCAGGGTCCGGGGAGCTGTTTTTT.

The chain is built from TRBV7-3 and TRBJ1-1; D remains unclear. This CDR3 spans 10 amino acids. Germline values: CDR1 SGHTA, CDR2 FQGTGA. The ends were cut back, 5 bases at V and 11 bases at J, with 9 bases in the middle. DNA of the CDR3: TGTGCCAGCAGCCAAACGCGTGCTTTCTTT. Translation: CASSQTRAFF.

The genes are TRBV6-1 and TRBJ1-1; D may be TRBD1 (6 bases). V shed 3 bases and J shed 0 bases, with 8 bases lying between them. The CDR3 consists of 14 residues. In germline, CDR1 is MNHNS, CDR2 SASEGT. CDR3 sequence: CASSDRGLNTEAFF. The CDR3 region has the DNA TGTGCCAGCAGTGACAGGGGATTGAACACTGAAGCTTTCTTT.

The chain links TRBV11-2 to TRBJ1-6, with D unresolved. Trimming removed 2 bases at V and 0 bases at J, with 8 bases between. The CDR3 is made up of 16 amino acids. Germline values: CDR1 SGHAT, CDR2 FQNNGV. The CDR3 is CASSLQGSSYNSPLHF. CDR3 nucleotides: TGTGCCAGCAGCTTACAAGGGAGCTCCTATAATTCACCCCTCCACTTT.

The V gene is TRBV9, the J gene TRBJ2-1; maybe TRBD2 (6 bases). The CDR3 runs to 17 residues. Per germline, CDR1 SGDLS and CDR2 YYNGEE. The V gene lost 2 bases and the J gene lost 4 bases, with 19 bases spanning the gap. The CDR3 loop reads CASSVDTSQTIYNEQFF. CDR3 bases: TGTGCCAGCAGCGTCGATACTAGCCAGACCATTTACAATGAGCAGTTCTTC.

V gene TRBV5-1 combines with J gene TRBJ1-2; 7 bases fit TRBD1. This CDR3 is 13 amino acids long. The trim removed 3 bases at V and 2 bases at J, leaving 1 base unmatched. Germline V lookup: CDR1 SGHRS, CDR2 YFSETQ. This chain's CDR3 is CASSSGGNYGYTF. In DNA, the CDR3 is TGCGCCAGCAGCTCAGGGGGAAACTATGGCTACACCTTC.

The CDR3 loop reads CSASPEGYYNSPLHF. CDR3 in DNA: TGCAGTGCCAGTCCGGAGGGATACTATAATTCACCCCTCCACTTT. This chain connects TRBV20-1 to TRBJ1-6; no clear D gene. The CDR3 loop spans 15 amino acids. Looked up from germline, CDR1 is DFQATT and CDR2 is SNEGSKA (reference sequence). Trimming cost V 6 bases and J 3 bases, with 15 bases left between them.

Concerning this clone: The junction does not match germline at one end; this may be a read error. The rearrangement joins TRBV7-7 to TRBJ2-2; TRBD2 agrees at 7 bases. The CDR3 loop spans 16 amino acids. The germline V gene has CDR1 SSHAT and CDR2 FNYEAQ (reference sequence). CDR3 DNA sequence: TGTGCTAGCAGCTTACATGCGGGGGAGAACACCGGGGAGCTGTTTTTT. It is translated as CASSLHAGENTGELFF.

This chain connects TRBV27 to TRBJ2-1; 13 bases line up with TRBD2. Germline values: CDR1 MNHEY, CDR2 SMNVEV (reference sequence). The CDR3 sequence is 17 residues long. With V trimmed by 5 bases and J by 4 bases, 8 bases remained unmatched. The CDR3 DNA reads TGTGCCAGCAGTCTCAGACTAGCGGGGGGCCTTTACAATGAGCAGTTCTTC. Its protein product is CASSLRLAGGLYNEQFF.

The rearrangement joins TRBV18 to TRBJ2-6, with D maybe TRBD2 (6 bases). V gave up 2 bases and J gave up 2 bases, with 13 bases separating them. This CDR3 has 17 residues. Germline-derived CDR1 and CDR2 are KGHSH and LQKENI. The CDR3 protein is CASSPAISGAGANVLTF. The CDR3 region has the DNA TGTGCCAGCTCACCAGCCATTTCGGGGGCTGGGGCCAACGTCCTGACTTTC. The variable domain in full, completed from reference TRBV18 and TRBJ2-6, reads NAGVMQNPRHLVRRRGQEARLRCSPMKGHSHVYWYRQLPEEGLKFMVYLQKENIIDESGMPKERFSAEFPKEGPSILRIQQVVRGDSAAYFCASSPAISGAGANVLTFGAGSRLTVL.

The J gene is TRBJ1-1, the V gene TRBV7-2; D unresolved. V shed 6 bases and J shed 0 bases, with 8 bases lying between them. Germline loops: CDR1 SGHTA, CDR2 FQGNSA. There are 13 residues in the CDR3. The CDR3 sequence: CASREDMNTEAFF. The CDR3 bases are TGTGCCAGCAGAGAAGACATGAACACTGAAGCTTTCTTT.

The V and J genes are TRBV28 and TRBJ1-3, with D possibly TRBD1 on 5 matching bases. Trimming stripped 3 bases from V and 4 bases from J, with 10 bases between. This CDR3 region has 14 residues. Germline values: CDR1 MDHEN, CDR2 SYDVKM. CDR3 sequence: CASSLPGKGNTIYF. CDR3 sequence (DNA): TGTGCCAGCAGTTTGCCAGGGAAAGGAAACACCATATATTTT. Complete variable domain (other parts from reference TRBV28 and TRBJ1-3): DVKVTQSSRYLVKRTGEKVFLECVQDMDHENMFWYRQDPGLGLRLIYFSYDVKMKEKGDIPEGYSVSREKKERFSLILESASTNQTSMYLCASSLPGKGNTIYFGEGSWLTVV.

The V call is TRBV6-1, the J call TRBJ2-5; 7 bases agree with TRBD2. Germline V gene data show CDR1 as MNHNS and CDR2 as SASEGT. J lost 5 bases, V lost 2 bases, and 14 bases had no gene match. The CDR3 totals 17 residues. In DNA form, the CDR3 reads TGTGCCAGCAGTGAAATTAGGAATGTGGGGGGGTTTGAGACCCAGTACTTC. Its translation: CASSEIRNVGGFETQYF.

The V and J genes are TRBV7-2 and TRBJ2-1; the D is unclear. This CDR3 region has 14 residues. Trimming pared 5 bases from V and 2 bases from J, leaving 10 bases between. CDR1 and CDR2 (germline): SGHTA, FQGNSA. Here the CDR3 DNA reads TGTGCCAGCAGCATCTCGTCCCCCTACAATGAGCAGTTCTTC. Its protein product is CASSISSPYNEQFF.

The V call is TRBV3-1 (or the pseudogene TRBV3-2), the J call TRBJ1-2, with a possible D match to TRBD1 (5 bases). CDR1 and CDR2 from the germline V gene are LGHDT and YNNKEL (reference sequence). The V end was cut by 1 base, the J end by 4 bases, with 16 bases between. CDR3 size: 16 residues. CDR3 residues: CASSQGRQGSGYGYTF. Here the CDR3 DNA reads TGTGCCAGCAGCCAAGGCCGGCAGGGCTCGGGCTATGGCTACACCTTC.

The chain couples TRBV19 to TRBJ1-1; D is uncertain. This CDR3 has 16 amino acids. V was clipped by 4 bases and J by 2 bases, with 17 bases between them. Germline-derived CDR1 and CDR2 are LNHDA and SQIVND (reference sequence). The DNA for the CDR3 is TGTGCCAGTAGTACCATCCACAGTTCCCTAAACACTGAAGCTTTCTTT. It codes for CASSTIHSSLNTEAFF.

V and J are TRBV19 and TRBJ1-5, with 7 bases that match TRBD1. Looked up from germline, CDR1 is LNHDA and CDR2 is SQIVND (reference sequence). CDR3 length: 17 amino acids. V lost 4 bases and J lost 3; bases outside the gene matches: 12. The CDR3 region has the DNA TGTGCCAGTAGTACCCCTAGCCCAACAGGGGCCAATCAGCCCCAGCATTTT. Translation gives CASSTPSPTGANQPQHF.

J is TRBJ2-7 and V is TRBV10-3, with a weak D call TRBD1 (6 bases). The CDR3 runs to 13 residues. V dropped 6 bases and J dropped 5 bases, with 14 bases sitting between them. Germline V gene data show CDR1 as ENHRY and CDR2 as SYGVKD. The CDR3 sequence: CAISPTGLNEQYF. CDR3 bases: TGTGCCATCAGCCCTACAGGGTTGAACGAGCAGTACTTC.

V is TRBV24-1 and J is TRBJ1-5; 8 bases match TRBD1. Germline V gene lookup returns CDR1 KGHDR and CDR2 SFDVKD. Trimming cost V 2 bases and J 3 bases; bases outside gene matches: 8. The CDR3 is made up of 17 amino acids. The CDR3 nucleotides read TGTGCCACCAGTGATTCCCGGGACAGGTTTGTCAATCAGCCCCAGCATTTT. Translation gives CATSDSRDRFVNQPQHF.

The chain combines TRBV3-1 (or the pseudogene TRBV3-2) with TRBJ1-2; 9 bases are shared with TRBD1. The ends lost 2 bases at V and 4 bases at J; junction bases unmatched: 14. Looked up from germline, CDR1 is LGHDT and CDR2 is YNNKEL (reference sequence). There are 18 residues in the CDR3. CDR3 DNA: TGTGCCAGCAGCCAACCGTCCCGGGACAGGGCAGGGGGCTATGGCTACACCTTC. It yields the protein CASSQPSRDRAGGYGYTF.

This chain links TRBV12-3 or TRBV12-4 with TRBJ1-1; D gene unclear. The V end lost 3 bases, the J end lost 8 bases, and 10 bases lay between the germline ends. CDR3 length: 12 residues. CDR3 sequence reads: CASSLRALEAFF. CDR3 DNA: TGTGCCAGCAGTTTGAGGGCATTGGAAGCTTTCTTT.

This clone was counted only a few times. The chain uses TRBV10-3 and TRBJ1-2; D is ambiguous. Looked up from germline, CDR1 is ENHRY and CDR2 is SYGVKD. Between the trimmed V and J ends, which lost 7 bases and 1 base, there was a span of 16 bases. The CDR3 runs 15 residues. CDR3 nucleotide sequence: TGTGCCATCAAGTCTAGCCCGGGCGGTAACTATGGCTACACCTTC. Translation: CAIKSSPGGNYGYTF.

The sample holds a few counts of this clone. This rearrangement joins TRBV9 to TRBJ1-3, with a tentative D call TRBD1 (5 bases). CDR1 is SGDLS, CDR2 YYNGEE, per germline. The CDR3 contains 15 residues. V shed 0 bases and J shed 4 bases, with 11 bases lying between them. The DNA for the CDR3 is TGTGCCAGCAGCGTAGATGGGGCTCCGGGAAACACCATATATTTT. Translating it yields CASSVDGAPGNTIYF.

The rearrangement joins TRBV19 to TRBJ2-6; 7 positions agree with TRBD2. This CDR3 has 17 residues. Per germline, CDR1 LNHDA and CDR2 SQIVND (reference sequence). The V segment lost 3 bases and the J segment 4 bases; nucleotides outside the gene matches: 9. CDR3: CASSIGGYGSGANVLTF. In DNA, the CDR3 is TGTGCCAGTAGTATCGGGGGGTATGGCTCCGGGGCCAACGTCCTGACTTTC.

The rearrangement joins TRBV3-1 (or the pseudogene TRBV3-2) to TRBJ2-1, with 7 positions matching TRBD2. Per the germline V gene, CDR1 is LGHDT and CDR2 is YNNKEL (reference sequence). This CDR3 has 15 amino acids. Unmatched junction bases numbered 4, after V lost 1 base and J lost 4 bases. This CDR3 is CASSQVWGGYNEQFF. CDR3 bases: TGTGCCAGCAGCCAAGTGTGGGGGGGTTACAATGAGCAGTTCTTC.

The chain joins TRBV29-1 to TRBJ2-5; D perhaps matches TRBD2 (7 bases). The germline gives CDR1 SQVTM, CDR2 ANQGSEA. This CDR3 contains 14 residues. V was pared by 6 bases and J by 1 base, with 15 bases between. In DNA, the CDR3 is TGCAGCGTGCGGTCGGCGGGGGCCCAAGAGACCCAGTACTTC. Protein product: CSVRSAGAQETQYF.

The CDR3 DNA sequence: TGTGCCAGCTCACCAGGGGGGCAGGGGGCTCAGCCCCAGCATTTT. Protein sequence: CASSPGGQGAQPQHF. The V gene is TRBV18, the J gene TRBJ1-5; 8 bases match TRBD1. The V segment lost 2 bases and the J segment 6 bases; nucleotides outside the gene matches: 6. Looked up from germline, CDR1 is KGHSH and CDR2 is LQKENI. CDR3 length equals 15 residues.

V usage is TRBV6-6 and J usage is TRBJ1-5; 7 bases line up with TRBD1. This CDR3 comprises 15 residues. The V and J ends lost 11 bases and 0 bases, in that order; junction bases with no gene match: 10. Germline values: CDR1 MNHNY, CDR2 SVGAGI (reference sequence). In DNA form, the CDR3 reads TGTGCCGTAGGGGGCGCAGGAAGTAGCAATCAGCCCCAGCATTTT. Its translation is CAVGGAGSSNQPQHF.

The chain is built from TRBV5-1 and TRBJ2-1; the D is unclear. CDR1 is SGHRS, CDR2 YFSETQ, per germline. The CDR3 sequence is 13 residues long. Trimming left V 0 bases short and J 6 bases short, with 7 bases between. CDR3: CASSLDNGNEQFF. In nucleotides, the CDR3 is TGCGCCAGCAGCTTGGACAATGGCAATGAGCAGTTCTTC.